This TCR beta chain was found in a study of identical twins. General study findings and limits: Beta out-of-frame twin sharing showed a weaker excess.

At least ten counts were recorded for this clonotype. Its antigen is as yet unknown. Template switching added a universal primer binding site, and final cDNA carried unique molecular identifiers. TCRdb re-called the 5' RACE reads with MiXCR, one entry per CDR3 protein. The profile shows 570,000 or so distinct CDR3 sequences, approximately 9.6% of them singletons. Looked up from germline, CDR1 is SGHAT and CDR2 is FQNNGV. This CDR3 is built from 15 residues. With 1 base removed from V and 0 bases from J, the gap between germline ends came to 7 bases. This sample also appeared in a second study, on yellow fever vaccine responses in identical twins.

The chain uses TRBV11-2 and TRBJ2-1; no clear D gene. Specimen: PBMCs. The clonotype originates from a woman aged 18-30 years in good health. CDR3 amino acids: CASSLATSSYNEQFF. The DNA of the CDR3 is TGTGCCAGCAGCTTAGCGACGAGCTCCTACAATGAGCAGTTCTTC.